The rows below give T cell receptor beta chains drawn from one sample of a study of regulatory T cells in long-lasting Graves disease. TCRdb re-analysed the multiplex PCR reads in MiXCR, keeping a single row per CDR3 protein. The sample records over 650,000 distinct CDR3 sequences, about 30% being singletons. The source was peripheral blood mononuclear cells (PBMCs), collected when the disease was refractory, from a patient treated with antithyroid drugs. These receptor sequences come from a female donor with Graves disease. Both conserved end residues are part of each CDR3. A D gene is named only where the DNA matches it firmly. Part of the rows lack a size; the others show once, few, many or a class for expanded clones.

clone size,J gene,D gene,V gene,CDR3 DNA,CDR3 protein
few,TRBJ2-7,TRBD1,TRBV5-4,TGTGCCAGCAGCCGGGACAGTCGTCGGGACGAGCAGTACTTC,CASSRDSRRDEQYF
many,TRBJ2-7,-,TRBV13,TGTGCCAGCAGCTTAGGAGGACAGAGCTACGAGCAGTACTTC,CASSLGGQSYEQYF
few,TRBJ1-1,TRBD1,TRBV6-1,TGTGCCAGTTCCACAGGGGCCACTGAAGCTTTCTTT,CASSTGATEAFF
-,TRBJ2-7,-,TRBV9,TGTGCCAGCAGCGACCCGGACAAAGGCGACTACGAGCAGTACTTC,CASSDPDKGDYEQYF
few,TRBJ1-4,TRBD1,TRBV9,TGTGCCAGCAGCGCCAGAGACAGGGGCAATGAAAAACTGTTTTTT,CASSARDRGNEKLFF
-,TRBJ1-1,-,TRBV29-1,TGCAGCGACCAAAGACCGGGGATGAACACTGAAGCTTTCTTT,CSDQRPGMNTEAFF
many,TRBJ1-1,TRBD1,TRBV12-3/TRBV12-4,TGTGCCAGCAGTCGGACAGGCCTGAACACTGAAGCTTTCTTT,CASSRTGLNTEAFF
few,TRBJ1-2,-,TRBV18,TGTGCCAGCTCTCAGAGGGACACGGAAAATGGCTACACCTTC,CASSQRDTENGYTF
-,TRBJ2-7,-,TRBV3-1,TGTGCCAGCAGCCAAGGGATAGGGGGTTACGAGCAGTACTTC,CASSQGIGGYEQYF
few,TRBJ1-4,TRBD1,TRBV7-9,TGTGCCAGCAGCCCGAACAGGGGGGCAAATGAAAAACTGTTTTTT,CASSPNRGANEKLFF
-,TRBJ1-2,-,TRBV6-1,TGTGCCAGCACAGCCGATATCGGCTACACCTTC,CASTADIGYTF
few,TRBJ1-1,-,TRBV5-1,TGCGCCAGCAGCTTGGAACACCGCCCGAACACTGAAGCTTTCTTT,CASSLEHRPNTEAFF